The 18 T cell receptor beta chains below all came from one sample that was sequenced in a study of beta chain features in type 1 diabetes. Reverse transcribing all isolated RNA meant expressed TCRB transcripts were sequenced. Profiled with immunoSEQ multiplex PCR; TCRdb holds only in-frame clones, not every one. The sample has approximately 110,000 clones; approximately 39% are singletons. Input material: stem cell memory CD4+ T cells from blood. These TCRs come from a woman in her late teens or twenties in good health.

The rearrangement joins TRBV4-1 to TRBJ2-1; D gene uncertain. This CDR3 has 18 amino acids. V dropped 1 base and J dropped 3 bases, with 19 bases sitting between them. Per the germline V gene, CDR1 is MGHRA and CDR2 is YSYEKL. The CDR3 loop is CASSQGLSLTPIYNEQFF. Here the CDR3 DNA reads TGCGCCAGCAGCCAAGGTCTTTCGTTGACTCCCATCTACAATGAGCAGTTCTTC.

This clone showed up just a few times. The CDR3 reads CASSLILTGLAGGDEQFF. The CDR3 DNA reads as TGTGCCAGCAGCCTTATACTAACCGGACTAGCGGGAGGCGATGAGCAGTTCTTC. The V and J genes are TRBV13 and TRBJ2-1; 14 positions match TRBD2. The CDR3 is made up of 18 amino acids. The germline V gene encodes CDR1 PRHDT and CDR2 FYEKMQ (reference sequence). With V trimmed by 5 bases and J by 8 bases, 14 bases remained unmatched.

V usage is TRBV11-3 and J usage is TRBJ2-7; 8 nucleotides match TRBD2. This CDR3 is built from 13 residues. V shed 2 bases and J 3 bases; nucleotides not matched to a gene: 0. Germline V CDR1 and CDR2: SGHNT, YENEEA. CDR3 sequence reads: CASSLSGSYEQYF. Here the CDR3 DNA reads TGTGCCAGCAGCTTAAGCGGGAGCTACGAGCAGTACTTC. Full variable domain (rest looked up from reference TRBV11-3 and TRBJ2-7): EAGVVQSPRYKIIEKKQPVAFWCNPISGHNTLYWYLQNLGQGPELLIRYENEEAVDDSQLPKDRFSAERLKGVDSTLKIQPAELGDSAVYLCASSLSGSYEQYFGPGTRLTVT.

V gene TRBV7-2 combines with J gene TRBJ2-5, with D tentatively TRBD1 (5 bases). In germline, CDR1 is SGHTA, CDR2 FQGNSA. The germline V and J ends were trimmed by 1 base and 2 bases, with 17 bases remaining between them. The CDR3 consists of 17 residues. The CDR3 reads CASSLDALPGLQETQYF. The CDR3 bases are TGTGCCAGCAGCTTAGATGCCCTTCCAGGGTTACAAGAGACCCAGTACTTC.

The DNA of the CDR3 is TGCGCCAGCAGCGCCGGCGGGGGGCGCAACAATGAGCAGTTCTTC. Protein product: CASSAGGGRNNEQFF. The chain is built from TRBV5-1 and TRBJ2-1, with 8 nucleotides matching TRBD2. In germline, CDR1 is SGHRS, CDR2 YFSETQ. The ends lost 4 bases at V and 5 bases at J; junction bases unmatched: 8. This CDR3 comprises 15 residues.

V and J are TRBV6-6 and TRBJ2-1; D ambiguous. The V gene lost 4 bases and the J gene lost 5 bases, with 9 bases spanning the gap. Germline loops: CDR1 MNHNY, CDR2 SVGAGI (reference sequence). The CDR3 runs to 13 residues. The CDR3 sequence: CASSFYRDNEQFF. The CDR3, as DNA: TGTGCCAGCAGTTTCTATCGAGACAATGAGCAGTTCTTC.

This clone was detected a few times. The rearrangement links TRBV28 to TRBJ1-5, with D possibly TRBD1 on 5 matching bases. The V gene lost 7 bases and the J gene lost 2 bases, with 15 bases spanning the gap. Germline assignment: CDR1 MDHEN and CDR2 SYDVKM. CDR3 length: 15 residues. The CDR3 coding sequence is TGTGCCAGCAACCCCTCCGCCAGGGGCAATCAGCCCCAGCATTTT. Its protein product is CASNPSARGNQPQHF.

The chain joins TRBV6-6 to TRBJ1-4, with D tentatively TRBD1 (5 bases). Germline V CDR1 and CDR2: MNHNY, SVGAGI (reference sequence). The CDR3 totals 14 residues. V was clipped by 4 bases and J by 6 bases, with 12 bases between them. In DNA form, the CDR3 reads TGTGCCAGCAGTTCGGACGAAGGGGATGAAAAACTGTTTTTT. Encoded protein: CASSSDEGDEKLFF.

The CDR3 nucleotides are TGTGCCTGGAGCACAGGGGGGTACCAGCCCCAGCATTTT. As protein: CAWSTGGYQPQHF. The chain joins TRBV30 to TRBJ1-5; 8 bases agree with TRBD1. In germline, CDR1 is GTSNPN, CDR2 SVGIG (reference sequence). V dropped 3 bases and J dropped 7; count of bases not matched to a gene: 5. The CDR3 loop spans 13 amino acids. The variable domain in full, with the rest retrieved from reference TRBV30 and TRBJ1-5, is SQTIHQWPATLVQPVGSPLSLECTVEGTSNPNLYWYRQAAGRGLQLLFYSVGIGQISSEVPQNLSASRPQDRQFILSSKKLLLSDSGFYLCAWSTGGYQPQHFGDGTRLSIL.

This clone has a handful of counts. The J gene is TRBJ2-3, the V gene TRBV28; tentatively, D is TRBD2 (6 bases). Germline V gene lookup returns CDR1 MDHEN and CDR2 SYDVKM. The V and J ends lost 7 bases and 6 bases respectively, with 23 bases between them. The CDR3 consists of 16 residues. CDR3 amino acids: CASKAFLRGVRDTQYF. The DNA of the CDR3 is TGTGCCAGCAAGGCATTTTTGCGGGGAGTCAGGGATACGCAGTATTTT.

The chain joins TRBV6-6 to TRBJ1-5; maybe TRBD1 (5 bases). Germline V lookup: CDR1 MNHNY, CDR2 SVGAGI (reference sequence). V gave up 8 bases and J gave up 7 bases, with 15 bases separating them. The CDR3 covers 13 residues. The CDR3 spells CASLGREGQPQHF. Written as DNA, the CDR3 is TGTGCCAGCCTCGGCAGGGAGGGCCAGCCCCAGCATTTT.

A few counts support this clone. This chain uses TRBV5-1 with TRBJ2-7, with 7 nucleotides matching TRBD1. The CDR3 has 14 amino acids. V dropped 4 bases and J dropped 2; count of bases not matched to a gene: 6. Germline loops: CDR1 SGHRS, CDR2 YFSETQ. The CDR3 DNA follows: TGCGCCAGCAGCCCCGGGACAGTGGCCTACGAGCAGTACTTC. It is translated as CASSPGTVAYEQYF.

V usage is TRBV11-2 and J usage is TRBJ2-3; TRBD2 matches 11 bases. This CDR3 is 19 amino acids long. CDR1 and CDR2 from the germline V gene are SGHAT and FQNNGV. After removal of 0 bases from V and 2 bases from J, the junction contained 10 bases not matched to a gene. CDR3 sequence: CASSLDPAVAGGATDTQYF. CDR3 bases: TGTGCCAGCAGCTTAGACCCGGCGGTAGCGGGAGGGGCCACAGATACGCAGTATTTT.

This clone was detected a few times. The chain has TRBV30 and TRBJ2-1; weak D call: TRBD2 (5 bases). Germline V lookup: CDR1 GTSNPN, CDR2 SVGIG (reference sequence). The V end lost 4 bases, the J end lost 5 bases, and 18 bases lay between the germline ends. CDR3 length: 15 amino acids. In DNA form, the CDR3 reads TGTGCCTGGAACATCCTAGCCTCCCTTAACAATGAGCAGTTCTTC. This sequence encodes CAWNILASLNNEQFF.

This chain joins TRBV28 and TRBJ2-5, with 10 nucleotides matching TRBD2. Germline V gene sequence: CDR1 MDHEN, CDR2 SYDVKM. The CDR3 is 14 amino acids. Trimming removed 6 bases from V and 12 bases from J; junction bases left unmatched: 13. The CDR3 sequence is CASRGGLAPPSEYF. As DNA, the CDR3 is TGTGCCAGCAGGGGGGGACTAGCGCCCCCCTCGGAGTACTTC. The complete variable domain, with remaining parts taken from reference TRBV28 and TRBJ2-5, reads DVKVTQSSRYLVKRTGEKVFLECVQDMDHENMFWYRQDPGLGLRLIYFSYDVKMKEKGDIPEGYSVSREKKERFSLILESASTNQTSMYLCASRGGLAPPSEYFGPGTRLLVL.

V usage is TRBV27 and J usage is TRBJ2-1; TRBD1 agrees at 8 bases. Germline V gene lookup returns CDR1 MNHEY and CDR2 SMNVEV (reference sequence). With V trimmed by 5 bases and J by 5 bases, 8 bases remained unmatched. CDR3 size: 15 residues. The CDR3 bases are TGTGCCAGCAGTCAAGACAGGGGAGTGAACAATGAGCAGTTCTTC. Its protein is CASSQDRGVNNEQFF.

V and J are TRBV19 and TRBJ2-2; a weak D match, TRBD2 (6 bases). CDR3 length: 16 residues. Trimming left V 4 bases short and J 7 bases short, with 19 bases between. From germline, CDR1 is LNHDA and CDR2 SQIVND (reference sequence). The CDR3 nucleotides read TGTGCCAGTAGTACTGGGGACTCCCGAAGTATCGGGGAGCTGTTTTTT. Amino acid sequence: CASSTGDSRSIGELFF.

This clone occurred a few times. The chain recombines TRBV18 with TRBJ1-1; D is ambiguous. The germline V and J ends were trimmed by 4 bases and 1 base, with 10 bases remaining between them. This CDR3 has 14 amino acids. Germline loops: CDR1 KGHSH, CDR2 LQKENI. CDR3 in DNA: TGTGCCAGCTCACGAGCAGGAGGGAACACTGAAGCTTTCTTT. This gives the protein CASSRAGGNTEAFF. The complete variable domain, with remaining parts taken from reference TRBV18 and TRBJ1-1, reads NAGVMQNPRHLVRRRGQEARLRCSPMKGHSHVYWYRQLPEEGLKFMVYLQKENIIDESGMPKERFSAEFPKEGPSILRIQQVVRGDSAAYFCASSRAGGNTEAFFGQGTRLTVV.